The rows below give T cell receptor beta chains drawn from one sample of a study of T cells of healthy individuals. In TCRdb, the 5' RACE reads were re-called with MiXCR into one record per CDR3 protein. This sample yields 53,000 or so distinct CDR3 sequences, of which about 15% are seen a single time; about 16% belongs to the top ten. These TCRs come from a human donor in good health. The CDR3 runs from the conserved cysteine through the conserved F or W. The order of the fields is D gene, J gene, CDR3 length, clone size, V gene, CDR3 protein, CDR3 DNA. The D gene is left open where the match is weak. Clone size appears in some rows only: once, few, many, or a class for an expanded clone.

>.|TRBJ1-2|12|many|TRBV30
CAWSGGPYGYTF
TGTGCCTGGAGTGGGGGACCGTATGGCTACACCTTC
>TRBD2|TRBJ2-2|14|many|TRBV20-1
CSAKAGGSAGELFF
TGCAGTGCAAAAGCGGGGGGGTCGGCCGGGGAGCTGTTTTTT
>.|TRBJ1-2|15|many|TRBV13
CASSLVGDSNYGYTF
TGTGCCAGCAGCTTAGTAGGCGATTCTAACTATGGCTACACCTTC
>TRBD2|TRBJ2-2|17|.|TRBV3-1
CASSPPGLAGNTGELFF
TGTGCCAGCAGCCCTCCGGGACTAGCGGGGAACACCGGGGAGCTGTTTTTT
>TRBD2|TRBJ2-1|16|many|TRBV7-8
CASSVPMGLGVDEQFF
TGTGCCAGCAGCGTCCCTATGGGACTAGGAGTTGATGAGCAGTTCTTC
>.|TRBJ2-7|13|many|TRBV20-1
CSASLTQGGEQYF
TGCAGTGCTAGTTTAACACAGGGCGGCGAGCAGTACTTC
>.|TRBJ1-6|15|many|TRBV12-3/TRBV12-4
CASTPDGTRNSPLHF
TGTGCCAGCACCCCGGACGGGACAAGGAATTCACCCCTCCACTTT
>.|TRBJ1-1|17|many|TRBV14
CASSQEPGIPGNTEAFF
TGTGCCAGCAGCCAAGAACCAGGGATCCCTGGGAACACTGAAGCTTTCTTT
>TRBD2|TRBJ2-5|15|many|TRBV20-1
CSARDQPSGRQTQYF
TGCAGTGCTAGAGATCAGCCTAGCGGGAGACAGACCCAGTACTTC
>.|TRBJ1-6|14|many|TRBV10-3
CAIKATDDNSPLHF
TGTGCCATCAAAGCGACAGACGATAATTCACCCCTCCACTTT
>.|TRBJ2-2|15|many|TRBV20-1
CSAFQRGPNTGELFF
TGCAGTGCTTTCCAGAGGGGCCCTAACACCGGGGAGCTGTTTTTT
>TRBD1|TRBJ1-3|16|few|TRBV25-1
CASSDDRGLTGNTIYF
TGTGCCAGCAGTGACGACAGGGGGCTTACTGGAAACACCATATATTTT
>TRBD1|TRBJ2-7|14|.|TRBV20-1
CSAIRDRVGYEQYF
TGCAGTGCTATACGAGACAGGGTCGGCTACGAGCAGTACTTC
>TRBD1|TRBJ2-7|15|.|TRBV4-2
CASSPRDRGSYEQYF
TGTGCCAGCAGCCCCAGGGACAGGGGCTCCTACGAGCAGTACTTC